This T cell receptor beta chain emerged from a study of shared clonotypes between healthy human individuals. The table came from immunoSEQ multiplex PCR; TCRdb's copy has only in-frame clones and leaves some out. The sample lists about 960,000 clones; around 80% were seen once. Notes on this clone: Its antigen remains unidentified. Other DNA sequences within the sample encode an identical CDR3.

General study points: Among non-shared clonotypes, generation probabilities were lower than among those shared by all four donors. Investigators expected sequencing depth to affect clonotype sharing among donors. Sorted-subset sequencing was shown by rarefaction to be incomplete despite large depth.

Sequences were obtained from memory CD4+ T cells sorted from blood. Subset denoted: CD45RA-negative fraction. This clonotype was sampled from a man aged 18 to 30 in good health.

The CDR3 protein is CASSPGTGRETQYF. As DNA, the CDR3 is TGCGCCAGCAGCCCCGGGACAGGGAGAGAGACCCAGTACTTC. The V call is TRBV5-1, the J call TRBJ2-5, with 9 bases matching TRBD1. The CDR3 has 14 residues. With 4 bases clipped from V and 4 bases from J, the junction kept 5 bases outside the gene matches. Looked up from germline, CDR1 is SGHRS and CDR2 is YFSETQ.